A single sample is the source of the 18 T cell receptor beta chains below, sequenced in a study of blood T cell repertoires in COVID-19. The data were produced by immunoSEQ multiplex PCR, yet TCRdb's version contains in-frame clones alone and is incomplete. The sample has 150,000 to 200,000 clones; around 89% are singletons. The sequenced sample was PBMCs or T cells enriched from blood (not recorded which). These receptors were collected from a woman aged 18-30 years who had recovered from COVID-19.

The chain is built from TRBV10-3 and TRBJ2-5, with 13 nucleotides matching TRBD2. Unmatched junction bases numbered 9, after V lost 3 bases and J lost 2 bases. CDR1 and CDR2 from the germline V gene are ENHRY and SYGVKD. CDR3 length: 18 residues. CDR3 in amino acids: CAISEFPRTSGRQETQYF. CDR3 nucleotides: TGTGCCATCAGTGAATTCCCGAGGACTAGCGGGAGACAAGAGACCCAGTACTTC.

This clone was counted a single time. The rearrangement links TRBV18 to TRBJ1-4; TRBD1 matches at 7 bases. CDR3 length: 14 residues. The V and J ends lost 3 bases and 11 bases, in that order; junction bases with no gene match: 9. CDR1 and CDR2 (germline): KGHSH, LQKENI. CDR3 nucleotides: TGTGCCAGCTCACCGCCGACAGGGTATGGGAAACTGTTTTTT. Translation: CASSPPTGYGKLFF.

V and J are TRBV28 and TRBJ2-7; D not resolved. CDR3 length: 14 amino acids. Germline V gene lookup returns CDR1 MDHEN and CDR2 SYDVKM. V was trimmed by 6 bases and J by 4 bases, leaving 16 bases between them. The CDR3 DNA reads as TGTGCCAGCAGAAGTCCCGGCAGGTCGTACGAGCAGTACTTC. This encodes CASRSPGRSYEQYF.

The rearrangement joins TRBV28 to TRBJ2-3; 7 bases line up with TRBD1. The CDR3 is made up of 16 amino acids. Looked up from germline, CDR1 is MDHEN and CDR2 is SYDVKM. The trim removed 5 bases at V and 2 bases at J, leaving 10 bases unmatched. CDR3 sequence: CASSQYRGGFTDTQYF. In DNA form, the CDR3 reads TGTGCCAGCAGTCAGTACAGGGGTGGGTTCACAGATACGCAGTATTTT.

This chain links TRBV27 with TRBJ2-1, with D tentatively TRBD1 (6 bases). The CDR3 consists of 13 residues. V was trimmed by 6 bases and J by 4 bases, leaving 10 bases between them. Germline loops: CDR1 MNHEY, CDR2 SMNVEV (reference sequence). The DNA of the CDR3 is TGTGCCAGCAGCGTGACAGGATACAATGAGCAGTTCTTC. Protein product: CASSVTGYNEQFF.

The gene calls are TRBV5-1 and TRBJ1-3, with 7 bases fitting TRBD1. CDR1 SGHRS and CDR2 YFSETQ come from the germline V gene. This CDR3 has 16 amino acids. Germline trimming cut 3 bases from V and 2 bases from J; bases unmatched to any gene: 8. The CDR3 DNA reads as TGCGCCAGCAGCTCCTCAGGGGGAAGCGCTGGAAACACCATATATTTT. The encoded protein is CASSSSGGSAGNTIYF.

The chain combines TRBV7-9 with TRBJ2-5; 9 bases map to TRBD2. This CDR3 region has 14 residues. With V trimmed by 8 bases and J by 3 bases, 7 bases remained unmatched. Per the germline V gene, CDR1 is SEHNR and CDR2 is FQNEAQ (reference sequence). The CDR3 DNA reads as TGTGCCAGCTCCCTAGCGGGAATCGAAGAGACCCAGTACTTC. It codes for CASSLAGIEETQYF.

The chain combines TRBV28 with TRBJ1-5, with D perhaps TRBD1 (5 bases). This CDR3 has 16 residues. Deletions cut 3 bases from V and 2 bases from J, with 14 bases between. CDR1 and CDR2 (germline): MDHEN, SYDVKM. The CDR3 is CASSFKTRGGNQPQHF. In DNA form, the CDR3 reads TGTGCCAGCAGTTTTAAGACCCGGGGGGGCAATCAGCCCCAGCATTTT.

In its sample, this clone was seen once. This rearrangement joins TRBV7-2 to TRBJ2-4, with 7 bases lining up with TRBD2. Losses at the gene ends were 1 base for V and 0 bases for J; bases not matched to a gene: 6. The CDR3 sequence is 17 residues long. From germline, CDR1 is SGHTA and CDR2 FQGNSA. CDR3 region: CASSLESLAEAKNIQYF. In nucleotides, the CDR3 is TGTGCCAGCAGCTTAGAGTCGCTAGCGGAAGCCAAAAACATTCAGTACTTC.

As regards this clone: At one of its ends the junction is not consistent with the germline gene, which may arise from a read error. V is TRBV7-7 and J is TRBJ2-1; 11 nucleotides agree with TRBD2. The CDR3 runs 19 residues. Germline values: CDR1 SSHAT, CDR2 FNYEAQ (reference sequence). For the CDR3, the DNA is TGTGCTAGCAGCTTAGGGTTTAGCGGGAGGGGATCTTTGTACAATGAGCAGTTCTTC. Translated: CASSLGFSGRGSLYNEQFF.

The chain combines TRBV3-1 (or the pseudogene TRBV3-2) with TRBJ2-4, with D unresolved. V lost 4 bases and J lost 3, with 16 bases in between. Germline lookup yields CDR1 LGHDT and CDR2 YNNKEL (reference sequence). The CDR3 has 16 residues. The CDR3 DNA sequence: TGTGCCAGCAGCCGCTCTTGGGCCTTTGGCAAAAACATTCAGTACTTC. It yields the protein CASSRSWAFGKNIQYF.

The chain uses TRBV6-1 and TRBJ2-5; D is ambiguous. The CDR3 runs 13 residues. The V end was cut by 3 bases, the J end by 2 bases, with 7 bases between. Germline V gives CDR1 MNHNS, CDR2 SASEGT. DNA for the CDR3: TGTGCCAGCAGTGAGCAGCGTCAAGAGACCCAGTACTTC. Protein: CASSEQRQETQYF.

The rearrangement links TRBV27 to TRBJ2-1; 7 positions agree with TRBD1. CDR1 is MNHEY, CDR2 SMNVEV, per germline (reference sequence). V shed 5 bases and J 4 bases; nucleotides not matched to a gene: 2. The CDR3 spans 13 residues. The CDR3 DNA sequence: TGTGCCAGCAGTATGGACAGGTACAATGAGCAGTTCTTC. Its protein product is CASSMDRYNEQFF.

The V call is TRBV4-1, the J call TRBJ2-5; D perhaps matches TRBD1 (6 bases). The CDR3 has 17 amino acids. V lost 0 bases and J lost 1, with 15 bases in between. Germline V gene sequence: CDR1 MGHRA, CDR2 YSYEKL. The CDR3 DNA reads TGCGCCAGCAGCCAAGATAGGACCGACAGGTCCCAAGAGACCCAGTACTTC. Its protein is CASSQDRTDRSQETQYF.

J is TRBJ2-2 and V is TRBV29-1; 7 positions agree with TRBD2. The CDR3 length is 13 residues. V lost 6 bases, J lost 5 bases, and 6 bases stayed unmatched. Germline CDR1 is SQVTM and CDR2 is ANQGSEA. Here the CDR3 DNA reads TGCAGCGTCACGTTCGGGGGGACCGGGGAGCTGTTTTTT. It is translated as CSVTFGGTGELFF.

This clone came up a few times. The DNA of the CDR3 is TGCGCCAGCAGCTTGAGGCTAGCGGGGGGTCTCCCCTACAATGAGCAGTTCTTC. This encodes CASSLRLAGGLPYNEQFF. The chain uses TRBV5-1 and TRBJ2-1; 11 nucleotides agree with TRBD2. This CDR3 spans 18 amino acids. Unmatched junction bases numbered 8, after V lost 1 base and J lost 2 bases. The V gene's germline CDR1 is SGHRS and CDR2 YFSETQ.

A word on this clone: The same CDR3 can be traced to other DNA sequences in this sample. The chain links TRBV5-4 to TRBJ1-6; the match to TRBD1 covers 7 bases. This CDR3 is 14 amino acids long. Germline CDR1 reads SGHNT; CDR2 reads YYREEE (reference sequence). Unmatched junction bases numbered 0, after V lost 0 bases and J lost 6 bases. The CDR3 coding sequence is TGTGCCAGCAGCTTGGGACAGGGTAATTCACCCCTCCACTTT. Protein: CASSLGQGNSPLHF.

This CDR3 is CASSFRDGGYGYTF. The CDR3 coding sequence is TGTGCCAGCAGCTTTAGGGACGGGGGATATGGCTACACCTTC. The chain uses TRBV3-1 (or the pseudogene TRBV3-2) and TRBJ1-2; possible D gene TRBD1, 5 bases. CDR1 and CDR2 from the germline V gene are LGHDT and YNNKEL (reference sequence). The CDR3 is made up of 14 amino acids. Trimming left V 5 bases short and J 5 bases short, with 15 bases between.